This T cell receptor beta chain emerged from a study of shared clonotypes between healthy human individuals. The CDR3 spans 16 residues. J gave up 3 bases and V 3 bases, and 12 bases lay outside the gene matches. Germline V gives CDR1 GTSNPN, CDR2 SVGIG (reference sequence). The repertoire was sequenced with immunoSEQ multiplex PCR; TCRdb's copy has only in-frame clones and lacks some. This sample has 1,500,000 or so clones, with roughly 95% found just once. This clonotype was sampled from a man aged 25-40 years in good health. The chain employs TRBV30 and TRBJ1-2; 8 bases map to TRBD1. Sequenced: naive CD4+ T cells sorted from blood. As to subset: CD45RA+ positively selected. The CDR3 sequence: CAWRLQGERGDYGYTF. The CDR3 DNA follows: TGTGCCTGGAGGTTACAGGGGGAAAGGGGGGACTATGGCTACACCTTC.